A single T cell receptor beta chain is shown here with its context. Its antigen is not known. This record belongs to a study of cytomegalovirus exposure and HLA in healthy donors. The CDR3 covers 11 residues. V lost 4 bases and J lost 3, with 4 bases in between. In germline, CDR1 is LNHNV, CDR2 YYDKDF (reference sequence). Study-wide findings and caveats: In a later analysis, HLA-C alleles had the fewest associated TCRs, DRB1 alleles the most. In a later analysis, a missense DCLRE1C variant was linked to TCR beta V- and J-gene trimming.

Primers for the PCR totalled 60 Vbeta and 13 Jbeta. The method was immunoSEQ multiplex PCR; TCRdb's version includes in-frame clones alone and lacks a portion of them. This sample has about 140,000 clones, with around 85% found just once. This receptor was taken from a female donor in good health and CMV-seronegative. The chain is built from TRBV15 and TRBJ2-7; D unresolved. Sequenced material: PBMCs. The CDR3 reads CATSNNYEQYF. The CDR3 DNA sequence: TGTGCCACCAGCAACAACTACGAGCAGTACTTC. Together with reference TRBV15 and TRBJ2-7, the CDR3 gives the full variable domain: DAMVIQNPRYQVTQFGKPVTLSCSQTLNHNVMYWYQQKSSQAPKLLFHYYDKDFNNEADTPDNFQSRRPNTSFCFLDIRSPGLGDTAMYLCATSNNYEQYFGPGTRLTVT.